The clone carrying this TCR beta chain occurred once. The sample belongs to a study of shared T cell receptors in the human thymus. The method was immunoSEQ multiplex PCR; TCRdb's version includes in-frame clones alone and lacks a portion of them. The table records 540,000 or so clones, about 84% of them present only once. The sample was also reused in another study, on human thymus T cells. From that report: Having corrective surgery for congenital heart defects, healthy Finnish infants were the ones who donated. Thymic samples were excised during corrective heart operations. Among thymic and blood repertoires, usage of V and J genes appeared biased. Thymic TCR repertoires of unrelated people reportedly overlapped highly.

This clonotype was sampled from a boy under two years old with a congenital heart defect. Source material: thymocytes.

CDR3: CASSEWGVTGELFF. DNA for the CDR3: TGTGCCAGCAGTGAATGGGGGGTGACCGGGGAGCTGTTTTTT. The chain has TRBV6-1 and TRBJ2-2, with D maybe TRBD2 (6 bases). CDR1 and CDR2 from the germline V gene are MNHNS and SASEGT. The CDR3 has 14 amino acids. The V end lost 2 bases, the J end lost 5 bases, and 9 bases lay between the germline ends.